Given below is one TCR beta chain in context. Its cognate antigen is unknown. The data derive from a study of cytomegalovirus exposure and HLA in healthy donors. Profiled with immunoSEQ multiplex PCR; TCRdb holds only in-frame clones, not every one. This sample has approximately 57,000 clones, with about 92% found just once. Findings of the study overall: For cytomegalovirus status, the classifier reportedly gave diagnoses with high specificity and sensitivity. In vitro work confirmed that three CMV-associated chains recognize CMV antigens.

This CDR3 region has 17 residues. The V and J ends lost 7 bases and 2 bases, in that order; junction bases with no gene match: 15. Germline V gives CDR1 SNHLY, CDR2 FYNNEI. The chain combines TRBV2 with TRBJ2-3, with 7 bases aligning to TRBD2. The TCR comes from a woman aged 18-29 years in good health and CMV-seronegative. Material: PBMCs. The CDR3 spells CASKGIGLVGNTDTQYF. The CDR3 DNA reads as TGTGCCAGCAAGGGTATCGGACTAGTTGGGAACACAGATACGCAGTATTTT. The variable domain in full, with the rest retrieved from reference TRBV2 and TRBJ2-3, is EPEVTQTPSHQVTQMGQEVILRCVPISNHLYFYWYRQILGQKVEFLVSFYNNEISEKSEIFDDQFSVERPDGSNFTLKIRSTKLEDSAMYFCASKGIGLVGNTDTQYFGPGTRLTVL.